The 23 T cell receptor beta chains presented below share a single source sample, sequenced in a study of T-cell reconstitution after alpha-beta-depleted transplantation in children. Unique molecular identifiers were incorporated during preparation of the TCRbeta library. TCRdb called the PCR reads again in MiXCR, with one record for every CDR3 protein. The sample lists about 440,000 distinct CDR3 sequences; roughly 43% were seen once. The sequencing used PBMCs, collected before TCRalphabeta/CD19-depleted stem cell transplant. The receptor source for this set is a girl aged 2-10 years with aplastic anemia, due to receive a stem cell transplant.

The rearrangement joins TRBV20-1 to TRBJ2-2; 10 bases agree with TRBD2. This CDR3 contains 14 residues. CDR1 is DFQATT, CDR2 SNEGSKA, per germline (reference sequence). The V and J ends lost 7 bases and 4 bases, in that order; junction bases with no gene match: 6. CDR3 region: CSGTSGYVTGELFF. CDR3 nucleotide sequence: TGCAGTGGGACTAGCGGCTATGTCACCGGGGAGCTGTTTTTT.

V gene TRBV6-9 combines with J gene TRBJ1-1, with TRBD1 matching 8 bases. The CDR3 length is 16 residues. Germline-derived CDR1 and CDR2 are MNHGY and SVAAGI. J was trimmed by 1 base and V by 0 bases; bases with no gene match: 4. The CDR3 spells CASSYSNRGGNTEAFF. The CDR3 coding sequence is TGTGCCAGCAGTTATTCTAACAGGGGGGGGAACACTGAAGCTTTCTTT.

In DNA, the CDR3 is TGTGCCAGCAGCAATTTACAGGGGGCAAGGAGGGAGACCCAGTACTTC. It translates to CASSNLQGARRETQYF. The chain recombines TRBV7-2 with TRBJ2-5; 9 bases are shared with TRBD1. This CDR3 contains 16 residues. Trimming at V came to 5 bases and at J to 5 bases, leaving 12 bases not matched to a gene. In germline, CDR1 is SGHTA, CDR2 FQGNSA.

The chain is built from TRBV2 and TRBJ2-5; a possible D gene is TRBD1 (6 bases). Trimming stripped 6 bases from V and 5 bases from J, with 10 bases between. Germline-derived CDR1 and CDR2 are SNHLY and FYNNEI. The CDR3 spans 12 residues. The DNA of the CDR3 is TGTGCCAGCAGCGACAGGAGGGAGACCCAGTACTTC. This codes for CASSDRRETQYF.

This clonotype was observed many times. The chain carries TRBV7-2 and TRBJ2-5; a possible D gene is TRBD1 (7 bases). This CDR3 has 16 residues. The V gene's germline CDR1 is SGHTA and CDR2 FQGNSA. Trimming shortened V by 4 bases and J by 2 bases, and 17 bases separated the two germline ends. CDR3 sequence (DNA): TGTGCCAGCAGCTCGAGGCGCAGGGGGGCTCAAGAGACCCAGTACTTC. Protein product: CASSSRRRGAQETQYF.

The rearrangement joins TRBV4-2 to TRBJ2-3; 7 bases agree with TRBD2. J was trimmed by 5 bases and V by 1 base; bases with no gene match: 9. From germline, CDR1 is LGHNA and CDR2 YNFKEQ. There are 16 residues in the CDR3. CDR3 sequence: CASSQGEAVAGDTQYF. The CDR3 bases are TGTGCCAGCAGCCAAGGGGAGGCGGTAGCGGGAGATACGCAGTATTTT.

The chain joins TRBV4-1 to TRBJ2-2; the D gene is possibly TRBD1 (7 bases). Germline V gene lookup returns CDR1 MGHRA and CDR2 YSYEKL. This CDR3 is built from 16 residues. Trimming stripped 0 bases from V and 5 bases from J, with 13 bases between. The CDR3 region is CASSQDTTGRTGELFF. The CDR3 DNA sequence: TGCGCCAGCAGCCAAGATACGACAGGGAGGACCGGGGAGCTGTTTTTT.

V gene TRBV5-4 combines with J gene TRBJ2-7; 9 bases match TRBD2. The trim removed 2 bases at V and 3 bases at J, leaving 6 bases unmatched. CDR1 and CDR2 (germline): SGHNT, YYREEE (reference sequence). This CDR3 is built from 15 residues. CDR3 nucleotide sequence: TGTGCCAGCAGCTTAGCGGGAGGTTCTGACTACGAGCAGTACTTC. Its translation: CASSLAGGSDYEQYF.

This sequence joins TRBV6-1 and TRBJ2-1; 11 bases are shared with TRBD2. CDR3 size: 16 residues. The germline CDR1 and CDR2 sequences are MNHNS and SASEGT. V was pared by 7 bases and J by 8 bases, with 13 bases of the junction left unmatched. CDR3 in DNA: TGTGCCAGCACCTTTAGCGGGGGGGCGTCTAGGGATGAGCAGTTCTTC. It encodes CASTFSGGASRDEQFF.

This clonotype was counted many times. The chain combines TRBV5-1 with TRBJ2-1; D remains ambiguous. CDR3 length: 14 residues. Germline V gives CDR1 SGHRS, CDR2 YFSETQ. The V end lost 0 bases, the J end lost 6 bases, and 10 bases lay between the germline ends. CDR3 DNA sequence: TGCGCCAGCAGCTTGGATGACGGGTCCAATGAGCAGTTCTTC. This encodes CASSLDDGSNEQFF.

The chain carries TRBV5-1 and TRBJ2-3, with D perhaps given as TRBD1 or TRBD2 (6 bases each). V lost 4 bases to trimming and J lost 4 bases, with 13 bases between them. The germline V gene encodes CDR1 SGHRS and CDR2 YFSETQ. The CDR3 loop spans 14 amino acids. The CDR3 nucleotides are TGCGCCAGCAGCCGTGGAGGGGGATCAGATACGCAGTATTTT. It codes for CASSRGGGSDTQYF. The whole variable domain, filled in from reference TRBV5-1 and TRBJ2-3, reads KAGVTQTPRYLIKTRGQQVTLSCSPISGHRSVSWYQQTPGQGLQFLFEYFSETQRNKGNFPGRFSGRQFSNSRSEMNVSTLELGDSALYLCASSRGGGSDTQYFGPGTRLTVL.

This chain links TRBV20-1 with TRBJ2-5; maybe TRBD2 (6 bases). The CDR3 spans 14 residues. Germline CDR1 and CDR2: DFQATT and SNEGSKA (reference sequence). The V end lost 3 bases, the J end lost 9 bases, and 20 bases lay between the germline ends. The CDR3 nucleotides read TGCAGTGCTAGGCGGGACGGAGGAGGGGAGGCCCAGTACTTC. It specifies CSARRDGGGEAQYF.

In regard to this clonotype: The junction does not match germline at one end; this may be a read error. This chain joins TRBV5-1 and TRBJ2-3; D possibly corresponds to TRBD1 (5 bases). The CDR3 covers 14 residues. Per germline, CDR1 SGHRS and CDR2 YFSETQ. The CDR3 DNA is TGCGCCAGCAGCTCCCCAGGGATTCGAGATGCGCAGTATTTT. This encodes CASSSPGIRDAQYF.

This clonotype was seen repeatedly, ten times or more. The V call is TRBV5-1, the J call TRBJ2-2; 7 bases agree with TRBD1. This CDR3 is built from 14 residues. The germline V gene encodes CDR1 SGHRS and CDR2 YFSETQ. With 4 bases clipped from V and 3 bases from J, the junction kept 3 bases outside the gene matches. In DNA form, the CDR3 reads TGCGCCAGCAGCCAGACAGGGTACACCGGGGAGCTGTTTTTT. Encoded protein: CASSQTGYTGELFF.

This clonotype has only a few counts. This chain links TRBV2 with TRBJ1-2, with D uncertain. The CDR3 contains 13 residues. Germline V lookup: CDR1 SNHLY, CDR2 FYNNEI. The V end was cut by 3 bases, the J end by 3 bases, with 8 bases between. CDR3 nucleotides: TGTGCCAGCAGTGATTACGGACACTATGGCTACACCTTC. Translating gives CASSDYGHYGYTF. Variable domain in full (rest from reference TRBV2 and TRBJ1-2): EPEVTQTPSHQVTQMGQEVILRCVPISNHLYFYWYRQILGQKVEFLVSFYNNEISEKSEIFDDQFSVERPDGSNFTLKIRSTKLEDSAMYFCASSDYGHYGYTFGSGTRLTVV.

In the case of this clonotype: Compared with germline, one end of the junction differs, possibly owing to a read error. The chain carries TRBV12-3 or TRBV12-4 and TRBJ1-5; D perhaps matches TRBD1 (5 bases). The CDR3 consists of 15 residues. The CDR3 DNA reads as TGTGCCAGCAGTTTAGATGGGGGTGTAGGTCAGCCCCAGCACTTT. Translating gives CASSLDGGVGQPQHF.

This clonotype was seen once. V and J are TRBV6-4 and TRBJ2-7; TRBD1 aligns across 8 bases. This CDR3 is 14 amino acids long. Looked up from germline, CDR1 is MRHNA and CDR2 is SNTAGT. V gave up 3 bases and J gave up 0 bases; unmatched junction bases: 1. The chain's CDR3 is CASSEGTGSYEQYF. The CDR3 nucleotides are TGTGCCAGCAGTGAAGGGACAGGCTCCTACGAGCAGTACTTC.

This clonotype was picked up a small number of times. The chain has TRBV3-1 and TRBJ2-5; D unresolved. Germline CDR1 reads LGHDT; CDR2 reads YNNKEL (reference sequence). V was clipped by 2 bases and J by 2 bases, with 15 bases between them. This CDR3 is 16 amino acids long. The CDR3 DNA sequence: TGTGCCAGCAGCCAATATGTACGGGCTTATCAAGAGACCCAGTACTTC. Residues: CASSQYVRAYQETQYF.

This clonotype came up many times. This chain joins TRBV6-2 or TRBV6-3 and TRBJ2-2, with 8 bases identical to TRBD1. Germline V lookup: CDR1 MNHEY, CDR2 SVGEGT. Unmatched junction bases numbered 8, after V lost 7 bases and J lost 1 base. This CDR3 region has 16 residues. CDR3 region: CASTHLGTGNTGELFF. CDR3 DNA: TGTGCCAGCACCCATCTTGGGACAGGGAACACCGGGGAGCTGTTTTTT.

V usage is TRBV19 and J usage is TRBJ2-1, with D uncertain. CDR1 is LNHDA and CDR2 is SQIVND in the germline V gene (reference sequence). This CDR3 contains 15 residues. V was pared by 5 bases and J by 1 base, with 12 bases between. As DNA, the CDR3 is TGTGCCAGTAGTTTTTCCATCGGGTCCTACAATGAGCAGTTCTTC. Translated, it gives CASSFSIGSYNEQFF.

This clonotype has a handful of counts. The chain recombines TRBV27 with TRBJ2-7; 11 bases line up with TRBD2. J gave up 4 bases and V 4 bases, and 9 bases lay outside the gene matches. Germline V gene data show CDR1 as MNHEY and CDR2 as SMNVEV (reference sequence). CDR3 size: 16 residues. CDR3 sequence reads: CASSSIGLAGTYEQYF. The CDR3, as DNA: TGTGCCAGCAGTTCTATCGGACTAGCGGGCACTTACGAGCAGTACTTC.

This clonotype appeared a few times. This rearrangement joins TRBV20-1 to TRBJ2-6; D uncertain. Germline-derived CDR1 and CDR2 are DFQATT and SNEGSKA (reference sequence). V gave up 4 bases and J gave up 1 base, with 2 bases separating them. The CDR3 runs to 12 residues. The CDR3 DNA follows: TGCAGTGCTATATCTGGGGCCAACGTCCTGACTTTC. Amino acid sequence: CSAISGANVLTF.

The chain joins TRBV5-1 to TRBJ2-3; 9 positions agree with TRBD1. The J segment lost 6 bases and the V segment lost 2 bases, leaving 4 bases of the junction unmatched. This CDR3 has 14 amino acids. Germline lookup yields CDR1 SGHRS and CDR2 YFSETQ. The CDR3 is CASSFGQGPDTQYF. The CDR3 DNA is TGCGCCAGCAGCTTCGGACAGGGGCCCGATACGCAGTATTTT.